A selection of T cell receptor beta chains follows, all from one sample in a study of PD-1 blockade in classical Hodgkin lymphoma. The data were produced by immunoSEQ multiplex PCR, yet TCRdb's version contains in-frame clones alone and is incomplete. The sample lists 25,000 to 30,000 clones; about 91% were seen once. The material was CD8+ T cells from blood, obtained at baseline. The source is a human donor with classical Hodgkin lymphoma. The CDR3 runs from the conserved cysteine through the conserved F or W. The D gene is left open where the match is weak.

D	J	V	DNA	CDR3
TRBD1	TRBJ2-4	TRBV19	TGTGCCAGTAGCCTCCAGGGGGCAAACATTCAGTACTTC	CASSLQGANIQYF
NA	TRBJ1-5	TRBV7-6	TGTGCCAGCAGCTCGGGGAGTAGCAATCAGCCCCAGCATTTT	CASSSGSSNQPQHF
NA	TRBJ1-3	TRBV13	TGTGCCAGCAGCTTTGGTTCCGGAAACACCATATATTTT	CASSFGSGNTIYF
NA	TRBJ1-1	TRBV9	TGTGCCAGCAGCACGGGGTTCAGCACTGAAGCTTTCTTT	CASSTGFSTEAFF
TRBD1	TRBJ1-4	TRBV4-2	TGTGCCAGCAGCCAGGAGACAGGGGCCAAAGGGGAAAAACTGTTTTTT	CASSQETGAKGEKLFF
NA	TRBJ2-7	TRBV28	TGTGCCAGCAGTTTTGGGTCAGTGAGACCTATCTACGAGCAGTACTTC	CASSFGSVRPIYEQYF
NA	TRBJ2-3	TRBV6-4	TGTGCCAGCAGTGACTCAAATGGGGCGTCGGATACGCAGTATTTT	CASSDSNGASDTQYF
NA	TRBJ2-7	TRBV28	TGTGCCAGCAGTCCCGCCGGGGCGAGGGAAGGCGAGCAGTACTTC	CASSPAGAREGEQYF
NA	TRBJ2-5	TRBV11-2	TGTGCCAGCAGCACCCGTTGGGGGGACAGCGACCAAGAGACCCAGTACTTC	CASSTRWGDSDQETQYF
NA	TRBJ1-6	TRBV11-2	TGTGCCAGCAGCTTCGGTTATCGGGTTTCACCCCTCCACTTT	CASSFGYRVSPLHF
TRBD2	TRBJ2-2	TRBV2	TGTGCCAGCAGTGTGGCTAGCGGGACCCCGAACACCGGGGAGCTGTTTTTT	CASSVASGTPNTGELFF
NA	TRBJ1-2	TRBV15	TGTGCCACCAGCACCTTCCTGGACGCCGCCGCCACTAACTATGGCTACACCTTC	CATSTFLDAAATNYGYTF
TRBD1	TRBJ1-2	TRBV28	TGTGCCAGCAGTTTAGACAGGGGCGGGATATATGGCTACACCTTC	CASSLDRGGIYGYTF
NA	TRBJ2-7	TRBV4-1	TGCGCCAGCAGCCAAGGGCGGATGGCCAACGAGCAGTACTTC	CASSQGRMANEQYF
TRBD1	TRBJ2-7	TRBV27	TGTGCCAGCAGTTTGGGGACAGGGTCCTACGAGCAGTACTTC	CASSLGTGSYEQYF
NA	TRBJ1-2	TRBV2	TGTGCCAGCATAGGAAGGCGAAACTATGGCTACACCTTC	CASIGRRNYGYTF
TRBD1	TRBJ1-5	TRBV2	TGTGCCAGCAGTGAACGACAGGGGGGCAATCAGCCCCAGCATTTT	CASSERQGGNQPQHF
TRBD2	TRBJ2-1	TRBV4-1	TGCGCCAGCAGCCAAGACGGGTCGTCTAGCGGGAGACGGAACAATGAGCAGTTCTTC	CASSQDGSSSGRRNNEQFF
NA	TRBJ2-2	TRBV6-5	TGTGCCAGCACACACCAGAACACCGGGGAGCTGTTTTTT	CASTHQNTGELFF
NA	TRBJ2-1	TRBV9	TGTGCCAGCAGCGTAGGGTCCCTAGCGCCAAACCGTGAGCAGTTCTTC	CASSVGSLAPNREQFF
NA	TRBJ2-1	TRBV4-1	TGCGCCAGCAGCCAAATCGCGGGGGCAGCGGATGAGCAGTTCTTC	CASSQIAGAADEQFF
NA	TRBJ2-1	TRBV19	TGTGCCAGTAGTACGTCACCGGGGTATGAGCAGTTCTTC	CASSTSPGYEQFF
NA	TRBJ2-6	TRBV27	TGTGCCAGCAGTTCACGACGGCTCTCTGGGGCCAACGTCCTGACTTTC	CASSSRRLSGANVLTF
NA	TRBJ2-1	TRBV28	TGTGCCAGTGACCGGGACTCCCCGTACAATGAGCAGTTCTTC	CASDRDSPYNEQFF
NA	TRBJ2-3	TRBV7-2	TGTGCCAGCAGCTTACTATCCGGGATCACAGATACGCAGTATTTT	CASSLLSGITDTQYF
TRBD1	TRBJ2-1	TRBV5-1	TGCGCCAGCAGCTTGTTGGGTCAGGGGGCGAGGAATGAGCAGTTCTTC	CASSLLGQGARNEQFF
NA	TRBJ2-3	TRBV19	TGTGCCAGTAGTCAACTCCGTCCAGGGTCGTTCACAGATACGCAGTATTTT	CASSQLRPGSFTDTQYF
TRBD1	TRBJ1-2	TRBV27	TGTGCCAGCAGTTTCCTCCCACAGGGGGCTTCGAGAGGCTACACCTTC	CASSFLPQGASRGYTF
TRBD1	TRBJ1-3	TRBV7-9	TGTGCCAGCAGCTCAGGGGGGTCCTCTGGAAACACCATATATTTT	CASSSGGSSGNTIYF
NA	TRBJ2-5	TRBV25-1	TGTGCCAGCAGTGTTACAGAGGCCTCTCAAGAGACCCAGTACTTC	CASSVTEASQETQYF
NA	TRBJ1-2	TRBV21-1	TGTGCCAGCAGCAAAGTCGCAGGGGCGAATTATGGCTACACCTTC	CASSKVAGANYGYTF
TRBD2	TRBJ2-2	TRBV27	TGTGCCAGCAGTTTCTCTAGCGGGATGAACACCGGGGAGCTGTTTTTT	CASSFSSGMNTGELFF
NA	TRBJ1-1	TRBV27	TGTGCCAGCCGCTGGGGGAGTGAAGCTTTCTTT	CASRWGSEAFF
TRBD2	TRBJ2-2	TRBV10-2	TGCGCCAGCAGTGAGATAGGCGGGAGGTTCACCGGGGAGCTGTTTTTT	CASSEIGGRFTGELFF